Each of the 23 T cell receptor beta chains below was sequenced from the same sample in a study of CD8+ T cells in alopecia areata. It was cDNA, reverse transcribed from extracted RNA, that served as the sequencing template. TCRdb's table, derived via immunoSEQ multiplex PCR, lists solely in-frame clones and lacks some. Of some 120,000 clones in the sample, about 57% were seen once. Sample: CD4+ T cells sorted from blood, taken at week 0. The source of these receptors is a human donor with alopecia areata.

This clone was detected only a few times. CDR3: CSARGTEAFF. The CDR3 region has the DNA TGCAGTGCGCGGGGTACTGAAGCTTTCTTT. The chain carries TRBV20-1 and TRBJ1-1; unclear D gene. Germline V lookup: CDR1 DFQATT, CDR2 SNEGSKA (reference sequence). CDR3 size: 10 residues. V was clipped by 6 bases and J by 5 bases, with 7 bases between them.

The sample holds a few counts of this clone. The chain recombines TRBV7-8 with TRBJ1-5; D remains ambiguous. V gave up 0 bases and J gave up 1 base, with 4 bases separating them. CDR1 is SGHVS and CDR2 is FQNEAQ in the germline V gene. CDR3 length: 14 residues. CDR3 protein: CASSLAVSNQPQHF. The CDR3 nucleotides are TGTGCCAGCAGCTTAGCGGTGAGCAATCAGCCCCAGCATTTT.

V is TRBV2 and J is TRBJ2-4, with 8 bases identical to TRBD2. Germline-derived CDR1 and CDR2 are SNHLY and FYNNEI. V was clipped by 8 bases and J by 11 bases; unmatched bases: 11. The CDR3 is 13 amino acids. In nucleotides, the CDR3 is TGTGCCAGCTTACTAGCGGTCGAAAGCCTTCAGTACTTC. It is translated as CASLLAVESLQYF.

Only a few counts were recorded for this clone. CDR3 in amino acids: CASSRGEHEYF. In DNA form, the CDR3 reads TGTGCCAGCAGCAGGGGGGAACACGAGTACTTC. V usage is TRBV6-5 and J usage is TRBJ2-7; TRBD1 is a possible D gene (7 bases). Trimming took 6 bases from V and 11 from J, leaving 14 bases between them. The CDR3 spans 11 residues. CDR1 is MNHEY and CDR2 is SVGAGI in the germline V gene.

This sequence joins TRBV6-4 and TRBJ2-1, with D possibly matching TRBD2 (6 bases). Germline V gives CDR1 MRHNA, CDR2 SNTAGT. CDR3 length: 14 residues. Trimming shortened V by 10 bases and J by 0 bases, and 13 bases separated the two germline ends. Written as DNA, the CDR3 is TGTGCCACCATGGGACTCAACTCCTACAATGAGCAGTTCTTC. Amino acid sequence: CATMGLNSYNEQFF.

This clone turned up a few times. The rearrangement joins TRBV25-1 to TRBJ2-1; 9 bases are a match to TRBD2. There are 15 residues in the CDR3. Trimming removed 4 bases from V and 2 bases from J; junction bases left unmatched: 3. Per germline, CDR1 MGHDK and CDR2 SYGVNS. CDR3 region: CASSVAGGTYNEQFF. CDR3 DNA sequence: TGTGCCAGCAGTGTTGCGGGAGGGACCTACAATGAGCAGTTCTTC.

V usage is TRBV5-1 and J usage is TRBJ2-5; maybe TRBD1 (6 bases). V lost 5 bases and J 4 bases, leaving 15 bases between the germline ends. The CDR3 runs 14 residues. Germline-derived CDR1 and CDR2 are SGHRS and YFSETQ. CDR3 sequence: CASSYRTVGETQYF. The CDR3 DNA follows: TGCGCCAGCAGTTATCGGACAGTCGGAGAGACCCAGTACTTC.

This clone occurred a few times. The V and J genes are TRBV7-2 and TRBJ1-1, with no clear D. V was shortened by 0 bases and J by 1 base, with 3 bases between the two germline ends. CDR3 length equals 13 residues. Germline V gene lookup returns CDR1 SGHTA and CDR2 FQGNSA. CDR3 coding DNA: TGTGCCAGCAGCTTAGCACAGAACACTGAAGCTTTCTTT. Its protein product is CASSLAQNTEAFF.

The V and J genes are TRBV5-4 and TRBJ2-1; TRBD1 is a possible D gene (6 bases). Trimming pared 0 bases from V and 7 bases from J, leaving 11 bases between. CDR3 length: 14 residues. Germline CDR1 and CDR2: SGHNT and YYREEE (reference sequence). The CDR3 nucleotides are TGTGCCAGCAGCTTGGCTCTGGGGGCGAATGAGCAGTTCTTC. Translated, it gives CASSLALGANEQFF.

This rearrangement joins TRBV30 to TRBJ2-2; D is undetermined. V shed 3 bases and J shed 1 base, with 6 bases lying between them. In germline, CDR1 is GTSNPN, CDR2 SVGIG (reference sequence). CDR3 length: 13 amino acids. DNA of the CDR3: TGTGCCTGGAGGCGGCTGAACACCGGGGAGCTGTTTTTT. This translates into CAWRRLNTGELFF.

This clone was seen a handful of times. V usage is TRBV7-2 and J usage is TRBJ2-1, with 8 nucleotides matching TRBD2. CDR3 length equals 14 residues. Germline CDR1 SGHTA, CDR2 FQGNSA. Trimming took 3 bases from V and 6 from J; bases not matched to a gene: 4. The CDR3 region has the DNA TGTGCCAGCAGCTTCCGGACTAGCAGCAATGAGCAGTTCTTC. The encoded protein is CASSFRTSSNEQFF.

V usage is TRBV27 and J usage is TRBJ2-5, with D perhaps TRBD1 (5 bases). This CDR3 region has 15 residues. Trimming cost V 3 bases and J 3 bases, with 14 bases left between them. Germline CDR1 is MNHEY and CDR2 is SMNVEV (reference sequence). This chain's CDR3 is CASSFWQGKEETQYF. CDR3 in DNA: TGTGCCAGCAGTTTTTGGCAGGGAAAGGAAGAGACCCAGTACTTC.

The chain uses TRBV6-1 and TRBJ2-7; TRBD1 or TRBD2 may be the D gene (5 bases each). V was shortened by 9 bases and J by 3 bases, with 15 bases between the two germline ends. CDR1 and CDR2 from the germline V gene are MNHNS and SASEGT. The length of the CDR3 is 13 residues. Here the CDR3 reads CASLGRNFYEQYF. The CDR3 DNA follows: TGTGCCAGTTTGGGACGGAACTTCTACGAGCAGTACTTC.

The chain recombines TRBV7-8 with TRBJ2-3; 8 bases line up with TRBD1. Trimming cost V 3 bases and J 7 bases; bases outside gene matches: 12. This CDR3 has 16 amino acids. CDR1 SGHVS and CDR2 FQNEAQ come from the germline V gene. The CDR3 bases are TGTGCCAGCAGCTTGCTCGGCCAGGGGGCGAGTCATACGCAGTATTTT. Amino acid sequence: CASSLLGQGASHTQYF.

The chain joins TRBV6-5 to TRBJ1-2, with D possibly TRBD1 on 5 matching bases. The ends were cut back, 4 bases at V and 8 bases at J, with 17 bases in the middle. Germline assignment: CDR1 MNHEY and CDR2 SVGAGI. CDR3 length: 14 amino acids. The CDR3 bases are TGTGCCAGCAGTTCCCCGACAGACTTACGGGGCTACACCTTC. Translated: CASSSPTDLRGYTF.

CDR3: CASSERGQETQYF. CDR3 bases: TGTGCCAGCAGTGAACGAGGGCAAGAGACCCAGTACTTC. The V call is TRBV6-1, the J call TRBJ2-5; perhaps TRBD2 as D (5 bases). V lost 2 bases and J lost 2, with 6 bases in between. CDR3 length: 13 amino acids. Looked up from germline, CDR1 is MNHNS and CDR2 is SASEGT.

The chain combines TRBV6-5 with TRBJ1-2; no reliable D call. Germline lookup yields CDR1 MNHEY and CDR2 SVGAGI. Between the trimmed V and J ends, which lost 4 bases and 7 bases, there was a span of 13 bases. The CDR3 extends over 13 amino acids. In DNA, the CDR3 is TGTGCCAGCAGTTCCTCCGACCGGAGTGGCTACACCTTC. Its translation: CASSSSDRSGYTF.

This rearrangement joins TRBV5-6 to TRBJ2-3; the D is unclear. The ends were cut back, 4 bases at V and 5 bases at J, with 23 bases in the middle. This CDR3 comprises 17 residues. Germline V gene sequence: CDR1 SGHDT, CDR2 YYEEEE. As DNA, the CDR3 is TGTGCCAGCAGCCCCTTGTGGCGTTTGACTTCGAGAGATACGCAGTATTTT. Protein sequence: CASSPLWRLTSRDTQYF.

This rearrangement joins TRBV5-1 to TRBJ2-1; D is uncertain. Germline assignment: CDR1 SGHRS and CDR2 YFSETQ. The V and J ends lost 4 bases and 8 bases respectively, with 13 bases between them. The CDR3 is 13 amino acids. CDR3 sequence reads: CASSPTVSDEQFF. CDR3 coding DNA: TGCGCCAGCAGCCCCACGGTCTCAGATGAGCAGTTCTTC. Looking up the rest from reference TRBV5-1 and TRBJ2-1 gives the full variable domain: KAGVTQTPRYLIKTRGQQVTLSCSPISGHRSVSWYQQTPGQGLQFLFEYFSETQRNKGNFPGRFSGRQFSNSRSEMNVSTLELGDSALYLCASSPTVSDEQFFGPGTRLTVL.

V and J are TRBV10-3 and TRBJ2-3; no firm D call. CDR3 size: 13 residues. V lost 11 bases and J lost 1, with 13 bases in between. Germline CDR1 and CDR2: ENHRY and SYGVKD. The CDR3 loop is CAARPDRTDTQYF. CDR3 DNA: TGTGCCGCTAGACCGGACCGCACAGATACGCAGTATTTT.

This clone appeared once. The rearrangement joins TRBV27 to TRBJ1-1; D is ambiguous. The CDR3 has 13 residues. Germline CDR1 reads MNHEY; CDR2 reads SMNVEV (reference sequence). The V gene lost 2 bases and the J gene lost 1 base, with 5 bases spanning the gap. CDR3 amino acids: CASSLRENTEAFF. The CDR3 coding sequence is TGTGCCAGCAGTTTACGAGAGAACACTGAAGCTTTCTTT.

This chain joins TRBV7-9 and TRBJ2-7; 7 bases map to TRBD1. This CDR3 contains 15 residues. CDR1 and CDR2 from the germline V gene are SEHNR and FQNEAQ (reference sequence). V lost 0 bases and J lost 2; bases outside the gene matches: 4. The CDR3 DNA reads TGTGCCAGCAGCTTAGCGAAAGGGACAGCCTACGAGCAGTACTTC. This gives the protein CASSLAKGTAYEQYF.

CDR3 region: CASSSSGTGAIQPQHF. The DNA of the CDR3 is TGTGCCAGCAGCTCCTCTGGGACAGGGGCTATTCAGCCCCAGCATTTT. The chain couples TRBV7-8 to TRBJ1-5, with 10 bases lining up with TRBD1. The CDR3 length is 16 residues. Germline CDR1 and CDR2: SGHVS and FQNEAQ. V was clipped by 4 bases and J by 6 bases; unmatched bases: 9.